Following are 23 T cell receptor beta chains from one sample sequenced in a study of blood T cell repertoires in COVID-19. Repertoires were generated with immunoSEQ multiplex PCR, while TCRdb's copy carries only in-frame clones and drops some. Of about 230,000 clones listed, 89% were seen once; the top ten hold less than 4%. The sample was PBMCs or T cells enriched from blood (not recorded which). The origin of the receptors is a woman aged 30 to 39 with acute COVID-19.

The CDR3 sequence is CASSLTGAAYGYTF. CDR3 nucleotides: TGTGCCAGCAGCCTCACAGGGGCGGCATATGGCTACACCTTC. V and J are TRBV27 and TRBJ1-2; 7 nucleotides line up with TRBD1. CDR1 and CDR2 from the germline V gene are MNHEY and SMNVEV (reference sequence). There are 14 residues in the CDR3. J gave up 5 bases and V 6 bases, and 9 bases lay outside the gene matches.

CDR3 protein: CASRQPGGSSGNTIYF. The CDR3 DNA reads as TGTGCCAGCAGACAGCCCGGGGGGAGCTCTGGAAACACCATATATTTT. The rearrangement joins TRBV28 to TRBJ1-3; D may be TRBD1 (5 bases). V was shortened by 6 bases and J by 0 bases, with 15 bases between the two germline ends. The CDR3 totals 16 residues. Germline V gives CDR1 MDHEN, CDR2 SYDVKM. Full variable domain (outside the CDR3, taken from reference TRBV28 and TRBJ1-3): DVKVTQSSRYLVKRTGEKVFLECVQDMDHENMFWYRQDPGLGLRLIYFSYDVKMKEKGDIPEGYSVSREKKERFSLILESASTNQTSMYLCASRQPGGSSGNTIYFGEGSWLTVV.

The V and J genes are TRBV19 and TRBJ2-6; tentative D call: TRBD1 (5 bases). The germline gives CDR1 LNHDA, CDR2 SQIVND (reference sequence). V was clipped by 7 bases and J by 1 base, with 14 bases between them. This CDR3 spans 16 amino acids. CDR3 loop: CASTPQGGSGANVLTF. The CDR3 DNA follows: TGTGCCAGTACCCCCCAGGGTGGGTCTGGGGCCAACGTCCTGACTTTC. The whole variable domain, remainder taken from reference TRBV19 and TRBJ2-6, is DGGITQSPKYLFRKEGQNVTLSCEQNLNHDAMYWYRQDPGQGLRLIYYSQIVNDFQKGDIAEGYSVSREKKESFPLTVTSAQKNPTAFYLCASTPQGGSGANVLTFGAGSRLTVL.

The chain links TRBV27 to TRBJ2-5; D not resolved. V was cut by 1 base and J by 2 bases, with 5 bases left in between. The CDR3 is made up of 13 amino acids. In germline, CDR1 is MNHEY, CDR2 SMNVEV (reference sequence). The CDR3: CASSLFSQETQYF. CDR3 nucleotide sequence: TGTGCCAGCAGTTTATTTAGTCAAGAGACCCAGTACTTC.

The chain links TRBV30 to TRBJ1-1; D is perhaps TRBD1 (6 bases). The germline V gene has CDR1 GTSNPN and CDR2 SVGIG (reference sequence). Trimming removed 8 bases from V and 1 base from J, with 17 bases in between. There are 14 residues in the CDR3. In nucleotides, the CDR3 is TGTGCCCATACCCGGGACACTCAGAACACTGAAGCTTTCTTT. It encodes CAHTRDTQNTEAFF.

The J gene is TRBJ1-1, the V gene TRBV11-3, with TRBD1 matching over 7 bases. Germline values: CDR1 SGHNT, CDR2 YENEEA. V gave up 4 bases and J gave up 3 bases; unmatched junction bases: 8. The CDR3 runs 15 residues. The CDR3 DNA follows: TGTGCCAGCAGCTCCCGACAGGGCGGGGACACTGAAGCTTTCTTT. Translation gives CASSSRQGGDTEAFF. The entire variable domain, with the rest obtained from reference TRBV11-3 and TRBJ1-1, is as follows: EAGVVQSPRYKIIEKKQPVAFWCNPISGHNTLYWYLQNLGQGPELLIRYENEEAVDDSQLPKDRFSAERLKGVDSTLKIQPAELGDSAVYLCASSSRQGGDTEAFFGQGTRLTVV.

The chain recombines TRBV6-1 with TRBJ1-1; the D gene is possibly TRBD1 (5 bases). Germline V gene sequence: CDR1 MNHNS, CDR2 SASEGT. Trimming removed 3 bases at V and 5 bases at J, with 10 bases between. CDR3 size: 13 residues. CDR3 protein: CASSDQGGTEAFF. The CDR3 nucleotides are TGTGCCAGCAGTGATCAGGGAGGGACTGAAGCTTTCTTT.

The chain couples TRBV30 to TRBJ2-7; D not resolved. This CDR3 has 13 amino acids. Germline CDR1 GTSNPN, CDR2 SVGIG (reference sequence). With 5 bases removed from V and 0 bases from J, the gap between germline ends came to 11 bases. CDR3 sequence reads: CAWGSDSSYEQYF. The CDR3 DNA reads TGTGCCTGGGGAAGTGATAGCTCCTACGAGCAGTACTTC.

Written as DNA, the CDR3 is TGTGCCAGCTCACAGAGCGGGGGGGCCTTTTATGAGCAGTTCTTC. Its translation: CASSQSGGAFYEQFF. The chain carries TRBV18 and TRBJ2-1; 10 nucleotides agree with TRBD2. Germline trimming cut 4 bases from V and 8 bases from J; bases unmatched to any gene: 8. Germline loops: CDR1 KGHSH, CDR2 LQKENI. CDR3 size: 15 residues.

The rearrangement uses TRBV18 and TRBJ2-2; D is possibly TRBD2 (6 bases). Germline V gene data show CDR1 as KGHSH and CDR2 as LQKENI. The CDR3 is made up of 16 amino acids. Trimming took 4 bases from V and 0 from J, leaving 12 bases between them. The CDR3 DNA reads TGTGCCAGCTCACTAAGGGCGGGGACGAACACCGGGGAGCTGTTTTTT. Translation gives CASSLRAGTNTGELFF.

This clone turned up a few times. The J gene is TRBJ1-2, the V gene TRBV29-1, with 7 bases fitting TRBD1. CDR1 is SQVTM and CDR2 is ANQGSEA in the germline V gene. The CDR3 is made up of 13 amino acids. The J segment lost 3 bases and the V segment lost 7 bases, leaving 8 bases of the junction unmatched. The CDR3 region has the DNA TGCAGCGCAACAGGGGCCTTGGACTATGGCTACACCTTC. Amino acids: CSATGALDYGYTF.

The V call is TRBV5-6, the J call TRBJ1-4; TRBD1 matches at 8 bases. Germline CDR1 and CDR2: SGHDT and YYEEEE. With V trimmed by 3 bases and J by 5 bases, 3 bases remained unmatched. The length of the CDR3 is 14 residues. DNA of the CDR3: TGTGCCAGCAGCTGGAGGACAGGGAATGAAAAACTGTTTTTT. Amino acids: CASSWRTGNEKLFF.

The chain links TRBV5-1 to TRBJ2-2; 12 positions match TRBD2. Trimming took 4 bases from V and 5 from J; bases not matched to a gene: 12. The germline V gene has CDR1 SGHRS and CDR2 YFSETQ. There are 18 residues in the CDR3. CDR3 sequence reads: CASSLRSSGGALTGELFF. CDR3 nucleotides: TGCGCCAGCAGCCTCCGATCTAGCGGGGGGGCTCTGACCGGGGAGCTGTTTTTT.

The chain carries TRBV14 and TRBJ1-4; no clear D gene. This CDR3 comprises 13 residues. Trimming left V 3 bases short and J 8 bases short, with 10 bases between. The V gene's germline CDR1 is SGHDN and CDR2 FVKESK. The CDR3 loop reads CASSHSTPEKLFF. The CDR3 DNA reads TGTGCCAGCAGCCATAGCACTCCCGAAAAACTGTTTTTT.

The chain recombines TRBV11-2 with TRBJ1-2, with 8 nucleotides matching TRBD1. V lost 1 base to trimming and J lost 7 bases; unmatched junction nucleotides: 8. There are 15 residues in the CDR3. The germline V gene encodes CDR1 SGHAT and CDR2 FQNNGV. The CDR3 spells CASSLARTGIRGYTF. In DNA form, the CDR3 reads TGTGCCAGCAGCTTAGCCCGGACAGGGATACGTGGCTACACCTTC.

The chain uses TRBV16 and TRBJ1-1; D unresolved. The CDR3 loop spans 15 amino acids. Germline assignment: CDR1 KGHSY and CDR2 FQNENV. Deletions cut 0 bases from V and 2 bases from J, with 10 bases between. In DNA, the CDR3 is TGTGCCAGCAGCCAATCGATTGTCCTAAACACTGAAGCTTTCTTT. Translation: CASSQSIVLNTEAFF.

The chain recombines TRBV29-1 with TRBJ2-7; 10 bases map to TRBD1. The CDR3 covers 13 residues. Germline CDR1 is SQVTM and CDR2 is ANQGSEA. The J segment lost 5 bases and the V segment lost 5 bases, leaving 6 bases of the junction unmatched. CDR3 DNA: TGCAGCGTTCCGGGGACAGGGGTCGACGAGCAGTACTTC. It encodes CSVPGTGVDEQYF.

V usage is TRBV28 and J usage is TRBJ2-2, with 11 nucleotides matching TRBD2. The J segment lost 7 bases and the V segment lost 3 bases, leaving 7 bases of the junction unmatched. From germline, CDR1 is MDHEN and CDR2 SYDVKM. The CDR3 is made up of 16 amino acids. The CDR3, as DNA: TGTGCCAGCAGTTTCCGACTAGCGGGGCTATACGGGGAGCTGTTTTTT. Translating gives CASSFRLAGLYGELFF.

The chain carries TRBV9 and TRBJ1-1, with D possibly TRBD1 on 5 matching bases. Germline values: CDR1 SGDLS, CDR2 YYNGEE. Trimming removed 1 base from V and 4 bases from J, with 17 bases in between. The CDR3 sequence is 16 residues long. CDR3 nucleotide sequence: TGTGCCAGCAGCGTAAGTATAGGGGCTTTAGGCACTGAAGCTTTCTTT. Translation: CASSVSIGALGTEAFF.

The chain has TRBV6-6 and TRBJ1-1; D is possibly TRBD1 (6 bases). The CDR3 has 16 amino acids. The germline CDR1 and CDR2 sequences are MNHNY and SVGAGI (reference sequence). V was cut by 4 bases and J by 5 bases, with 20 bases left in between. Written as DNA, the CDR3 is TGTGCCAGCAGTTTAGGGATGGGGGGGGCAAGAACTGAAGCTTTCTTT. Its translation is CASSLGMGGARTEAFF.

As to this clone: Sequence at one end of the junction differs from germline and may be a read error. The chain's CDR3 is CASSPQGANYGYTF. CDR3 DNA: TGTGCCAGCTCCCCACAGGGGGCTAACTATGGCTACACCTTC. V usage is TRBV18 and J usage is TRBJ1-2; TRBD1 aligns across 8 bases. The CDR3 totals 14 residues. Germline V gene lookup returns CDR1 KGHSH and CDR2 LQKENI.

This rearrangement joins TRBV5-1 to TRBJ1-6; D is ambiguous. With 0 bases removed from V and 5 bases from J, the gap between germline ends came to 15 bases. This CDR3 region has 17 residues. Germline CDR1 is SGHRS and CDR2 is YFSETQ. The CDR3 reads CASSLAGGVRHNSPLHF. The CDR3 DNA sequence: TGCGCCAGCAGCTTGGCCGGCGGCGTCCGACATAATTCACCCCTCCACTTT.

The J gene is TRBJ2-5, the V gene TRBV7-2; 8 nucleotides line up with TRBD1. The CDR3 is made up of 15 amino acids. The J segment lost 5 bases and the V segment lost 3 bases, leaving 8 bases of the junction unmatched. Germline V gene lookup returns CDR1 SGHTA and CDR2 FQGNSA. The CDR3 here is CASSFDRGLGETQYF. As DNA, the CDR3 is TGTGCCAGCAGCTTTGACAGGGGCCTCGGGGAGACCCAGTACTTC. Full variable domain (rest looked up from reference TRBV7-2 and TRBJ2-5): GAGVSQSPSNKVTEKGKDVELRCDPISGHTALYWYRQSLGQGLEFLIYFQGNSAPDKSGLPSDRFSAERTGGSVSTLTIQRTQQEDSAVYLCASSFDRGLGETQYFGPGTRLLVL.